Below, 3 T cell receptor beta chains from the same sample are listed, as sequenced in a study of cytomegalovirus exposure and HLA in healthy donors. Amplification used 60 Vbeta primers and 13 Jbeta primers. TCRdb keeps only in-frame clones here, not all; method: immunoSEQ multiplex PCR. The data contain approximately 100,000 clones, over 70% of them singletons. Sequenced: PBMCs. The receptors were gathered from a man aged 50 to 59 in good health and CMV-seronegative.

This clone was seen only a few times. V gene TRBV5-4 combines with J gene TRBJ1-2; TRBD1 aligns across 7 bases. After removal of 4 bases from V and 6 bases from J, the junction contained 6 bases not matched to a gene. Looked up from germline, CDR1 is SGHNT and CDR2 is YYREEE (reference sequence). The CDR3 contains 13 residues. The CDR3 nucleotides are TGTGCCAGCAGCGGGACAGCCTTCGATGGCTACACCTTC. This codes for CASSGTAFDGYTF.

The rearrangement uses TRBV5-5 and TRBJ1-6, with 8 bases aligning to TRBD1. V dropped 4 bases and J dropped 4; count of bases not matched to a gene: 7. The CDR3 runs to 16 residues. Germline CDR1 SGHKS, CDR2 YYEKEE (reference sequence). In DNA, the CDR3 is TGTGCCAGCAGCCGGGGACAGGCTGTTTATAATTCACCCCTCCACTTT. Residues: CASSRGQAVYNSPLHF.

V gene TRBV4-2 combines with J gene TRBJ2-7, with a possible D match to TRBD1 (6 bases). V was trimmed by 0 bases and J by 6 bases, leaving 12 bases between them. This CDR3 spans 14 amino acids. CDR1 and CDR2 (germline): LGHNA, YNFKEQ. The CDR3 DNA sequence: TGTGCCAGCAGCCAAGATTTGAGGGGGACCGAGCAGTACTTC. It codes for CASSQDLRGTEQYF.